A single sample gave rise to the 17 T cell receptor beta chains below, sequenced in a study of blood T cell repertoires in COVID-19. The assay was immunoSEQ multiplex PCR, and TCRdb's table has in-frame clones only and misses some. The sample includes more than 250,000 clones, about 88% seen only once; the top ten take about 3.5%. The material sequenced was peripheral blood. The receptor source for this set is a man aged 18 to 30 with active or convalescent COVID-19.

The chain combines TRBV12-3 or TRBV12-4 with TRBJ2-5; a possible D gene is TRBD1 (5 bases). The CDR3 loop spans 13 amino acids. V shed 0 bases and J shed 4 bases, with 6 bases lying between them. In DNA, the CDR3 is TGTGCCAGCAGTTTAGCAGGGGCAGAGACCCAGTACTTC. This sequence encodes CASSLAGAETQYF.

This chain links TRBV27 with TRBJ1-1; D is unclear. The CDR3 totals 13 residues. The germline V and J ends were trimmed by 5 bases and 0 bases, with 7 bases remaining between them. Germline V CDR1 and CDR2: MNHEY, SMNVEV (reference sequence). In DNA, the CDR3 is TGTGCCAGCAGTGCCTCTATGAACACTGAAGCTTTCTTT. It is translated as CASSASMNTEAFF.

This rearrangement joins TRBV5-6 to TRBJ1-4; unclear D gene. The CDR3 has 11 amino acids. Germline CDR1 and CDR2: SGHDT and YYEEEE. Trimming removed 0 bases from V and 10 bases from J, with 4 bases in between. DNA for the CDR3: TGTGCCAGCAGCTTGGGTAGAAAACTGTTTTTT. It encodes CASSLGRKLFF.

The rearrangement joins TRBV6-5 to TRBJ1-4, with TRBD1 matching 7 bases. From germline, CDR1 is MNHEY and CDR2 SVGAGI. Unmatched junction bases numbered 6, after V lost 6 bases and J lost 8 bases. This CDR3 has 13 residues. This CDR3 is CASRGGVIEKLFF. Here the CDR3 DNA reads TGTGCCAGCAGAGGGGGCGTTATAGAAAAACTGTTTTTT.

J is TRBJ1-2 and V is TRBV2; a possible D gene is TRBD1 (5 bases). The CDR3 totals 18 residues. Trimming removed 3 bases from V and 4 bases from J, with 24 bases in between. Germline-derived CDR1 and CDR2 are SNHLY and FYNNEI. The CDR3 nucleotides are TGTGCCAGCAGTGACAGGGCGGACACCCCACCCACCCTCTATGGCTACACCTTC. This translates into CASSDRADTPPTLYGYTF.

The rearrangement joins TRBV19 to TRBJ1-4, with D maybe TRBD1 (5 bases). The germline V gene has CDR1 LNHDA and CDR2 SQIVND (reference sequence). This CDR3 has 14 residues. V lost 5 bases and J lost 7, with 14 bases in between. CDR3 bases: TGTGCCAGTAGTCGGACACTTCCCGGTGAAAAACTGTTTTTT. Amino acids: CASSRTLPGEKLFF.

This chain uses TRBV7-3 with TRBJ2-1, with D tentatively TRBD2 (6 bases). This CDR3 spans 18 amino acids. V lost 2 bases, J lost 5 bases, and 22 bases lay in between. CDR1 and CDR2 (germline): SGHTA, FQGTGA. The CDR3 sequence: CASSLLGRRGRNHNEQFF. In DNA form, the CDR3 reads TGTGCCAGCAGCTTATTGGGGCGTCGGGGGAGGAACCACAATGAGCAGTTCTTC. Drawing the rest from reference TRBV7-3 and TRBJ2-1, the complete variable domain is GAGVSQTPSNKVTEKGKYVELRCDPISGHTALYWYRQSLGQGPEFLIYFQGTGAADDSGLPNDRFFAVRPEGSVSTLKIQRTERGDSAVYLCASSLLGRRGRNHNEQFFGPGTRLTVL.

The V and J genes are TRBV5-1 and TRBJ2-3, with TRBD2 matching 9 bases. Germline CDR1 reads SGHRS; CDR2 reads YFSETQ. V shed 0 bases and J 14 bases; nucleotides not matched to a gene: 10. The CDR3 loop spans 14 amino acids. CDR3 amino acids: CASSLVREGRSPYF. The CDR3 bases are TGCGCCAGCAGCTTGGTGCGGGAGGGCCGTTCCCCGTATTTT.

This clone was detected once. The gene calls are TRBV6-6 and TRBJ2-1; no definite D call. CDR1 is MNHNY and CDR2 is SVGAGI in the germline V gene (reference sequence). Deletions cut 4 bases from V and 4 bases from J, with 5 bases between. This CDR3 has 12 amino acids. The CDR3 sequence: CASSSLYNEQFF. For the CDR3, the DNA is TGTGCCAGCAGTTCCTTATACAATGAGCAGTTCTTC.

Concerning this clone: The junction and the germline gene differ at one end; a read error may be behind it. The chain has TRBV7-3 and TRBJ1-1; TRBD1 might be the D (6 bases). CDR3 length: 14 residues. Germline values: CDR1 SGHTA, CDR2 FQGTGA. The CDR3: CASSLDGRPGAALF. The CDR3 coding sequence is TGTGCCAGCAGCTTAGATGGGCGTCCAGGGGCCGCGCTCTTT.

CDR3 nucleotide sequence: TGCGCCAGCAGGAGACTAGCGGGTCCCCGTTCCTACAATGAGCAGTTCTTC. Translated: CASRRLAGPRSYNEQFF. The V gene is TRBV4-1, the J gene TRBJ2-1; 10 nucleotides align to TRBD2. The trim removed 6 bases at V and 1 base at J, leaving 9 bases unmatched. This CDR3 contains 17 residues. CDR1 MGHRA and CDR2 YSYEKL come from the germline V gene.

The V gene is TRBV19, the J gene TRBJ2-3; TRBD1 might be the D (5 bases). The ends were cut back, 5 bases at V and 0 bases at J, with 12 bases in the middle. The CDR3 spans 15 residues. Germline values: CDR1 LNHDA, CDR2 SQIVND (reference sequence). The CDR3 sequence is CASSVGRASTDTQYF. CDR3 nucleotides: TGTGCCAGTAGTGTTGGCAGGGCCAGCACAGATACGCAGTATTTT.

This clone was recorded many times. This chain uses TRBV9 with TRBJ2-1; possibly TRBD2 for D (5 bases). This CDR3 has 16 amino acids. The V end lost 3 bases, the J end lost 2 bases, and 15 bases lay between the germline ends. The V gene's germline CDR1 is SGDLS and CDR2 YYNGEE. The CDR3 region is CASSAYSELAYNEQFF. The CDR3 DNA reads TGTGCCAGCAGCGCTTACTCCGAACTAGCCTACAATGAGCAGTTCTTC.

The V call is TRBV9, the J call TRBJ2-3, with 7 positions matching TRBD2. V shed 0 bases and J 5 bases; nucleotides not matched to a gene: 6. This CDR3 contains 15 residues. Germline lookup yields CDR1 SGDLS and CDR2 YYNGEE. CDR3 coding DNA: TGTGCCAGCAGCGTAGGCCCAGGGAGGGTAGATACGCAGTATTTT. It yields the protein CASSVGPGRVDTQYF.

In nucleotides, the CDR3 is TGTGCCAGCAAAACGCCTACTAGCGGCACTATCAATGAGCAGTTCTTC. Amino acids: CASKTPTSGTINEQFF. This chain uses TRBV2 with TRBJ2-1, with 8 bases fitting TRBD2. V was clipped by 7 bases and J by 6 bases; unmatched bases: 14. The CDR3 has 16 residues. Per the germline V gene, CDR1 is SNHLY and CDR2 is FYNNEI.

The genes are TRBV24-1 and TRBJ2-2; a possible D gene is TRBD1 (5 bases). V gave up 4 bases and J gave up 3 bases, with 17 bases separating them. This CDR3 is built from 17 residues. The germline gives CDR1 KGHDR, CDR2 SFDVKD. The CDR3 protein is CATSEPTGDTYTGELFF. CDR3 sequence (DNA): TGTGCCACCAGTGAGCCAACAGGTGATACCTACACCGGGGAGCTGTTTTTT.

The chain links TRBV19 to TRBJ1-1; D not certain. The germline V and J ends were trimmed by 2 bases and 0 bases, with 4 bases remaining between them. Per germline, CDR1 LNHDA and CDR2 SQIVND (reference sequence). The CDR3 is made up of 13 amino acids. CDR3 protein: CASSISMNTEAFF. The CDR3 nucleotides read TGTGCCAGTAGTATATCCATGAACACTGAAGCTTTCTTT.